The 8 T cell receptor beta chains reported below all come from one sample, sequenced in a study of blood T cell repertoires in COVID-19. Sequencing was performed with immunoSEQ multiplex PCR; in TCRdb, only in-frame clones are kept and a portion is missing. The sample lists approximately 170,000 clones; about 83% were seen once. Sequencing was carried out using peripheral blood. Receptor source: a man between 70 and 80 years old who had recovered from COVID-19.

This clone was counted only a few times. The chain joins TRBV14 to TRBJ2-2; 9 nucleotides align to TRBD2. Germline V gives CDR1 SGHDN, CDR2 FVKESK. The CDR3 is 15 residues long. With V trimmed by 4 bases and J by 7 bases, 7 bases remained unmatched. CDR3 sequence: CASSPGLAGSGELFF. The CDR3 DNA sequence: TGTGCCAGCAGCCCCGGGCTAGCGGGAAGCGGGGAGCTGTTTTTT.

This clone is medium-sized by share. The V call is TRBV27, the J call TRBJ2-7, with TRBD1 matching 7 bases. V gave up 2 bases and J gave up 3 bases; unmatched junction bases: 1. The CDR3 has 13 residues. The germline V gene has CDR1 MNHEY and CDR2 SMNVEV (reference sequence). The CDR3 sequence: CASSLGQDYEQYF. The CDR3 nucleotides read TGTGCCAGCAGTTTAGGACAGGACTACGAGCAGTACTTC.

The rearrangement uses TRBV3-1 (or the pseudogene TRBV3-2) and TRBJ1-2; weak D call: TRBD1 (6 bases). V was shortened by 1 base and J by 9 bases, with 15 bases between the two germline ends. CDR3 size: 14 residues. Germline values: CDR1 LGHDT, CDR2 YNNKEL (reference sequence). This CDR3 is CASSQAGGASRYTF. The CDR3, as DNA: TGTGCCAGCAGCCAAGCGGGGGGCGCATCCCGCTACACCTTC.

The chain employs TRBV20-1 and TRBJ2-7; TRBD1 is a possible D gene (6 bases). This CDR3 comprises 11 residues. Germline lookup yields CDR1 DFQATT and CDR2 SNEGSKA (reference sequence). V was clipped by 6 bases and J by 7 bases, with 13 bases between them. The CDR3 protein is CSAHRQAEQYF. The CDR3 DNA reads TGCAGTGCCCACAGACAGGCTGAGCAGTACTTC.

The chain is built from TRBV7-8 and TRBJ2-3; TRBD2 matches 11 bases. V was clipped by 5 bases and J by 4 bases; unmatched bases: 11. The CDR3 loop spans 17 amino acids. Germline values: CDR1 SGHVS, CDR2 FQNEAQ. Written as DNA, the CDR3 is TGTGCCAGCAGCGAAGTCACAAGGACTAGCGGGCCAGATACGCAGTATTTT. Translation: CASSEVTRTSGPDTQYF.

This chain links TRBV3-1 (or the pseudogene TRBV3-2) with TRBJ1-3; D remains unclear. The germline gives CDR1 LGHDT, CDR2 YNNKEL (reference sequence). V was pared by 1 base and J by 0 bases, with 7 bases between. The CDR3 has 15 residues. CDR3 in amino acids: CASSQGGYSGNTIYF. In DNA, the CDR3 is TGTGCCAGCAGCCAAGGCGGGTACTCTGGAAACACCATATATTTT.

This sequence joins TRBV19 and TRBJ2-5; 8 bases are a match to TRBD1. The ends lost 4 bases at V and 4 bases at J; junction bases unmatched: 5. Looked up from germline, CDR1 is LNHDA and CDR2 is SQIVND (reference sequence). The CDR3 has 14 amino acids. The CDR3 spells CASSTQGAGETQYF. The DNA for the CDR3 is TGTGCCAGTAGTACTCAGGGGGCGGGAGAGACCCAGTACTTC.

The rearrangement joins TRBV28 to TRBJ1-5; D perhaps matches TRBD1 (5 bases). The V end lost 5 bases, the J end lost 8 bases, and 22 bases lay between the germline ends. Germline CDR1 and CDR2: MDHEN and SYDVKM. This CDR3 is 16 amino acids long. The chain's CDR3 is CASSPPRGDVSKPQHF. The CDR3 DNA reads as TGTGCCAGCAGTCCTCCGCGGGGGGACGTTAGTAAGCCCCAGCATTTT.